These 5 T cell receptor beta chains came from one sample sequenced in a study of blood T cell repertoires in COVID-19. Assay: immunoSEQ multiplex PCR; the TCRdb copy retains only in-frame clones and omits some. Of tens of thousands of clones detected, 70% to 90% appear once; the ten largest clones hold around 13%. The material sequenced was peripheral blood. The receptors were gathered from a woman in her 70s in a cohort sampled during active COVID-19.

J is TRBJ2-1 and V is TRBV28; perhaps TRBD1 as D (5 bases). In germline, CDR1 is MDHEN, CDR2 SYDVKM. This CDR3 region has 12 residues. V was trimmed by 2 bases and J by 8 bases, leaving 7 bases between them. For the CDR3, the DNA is TGTGCCAGCAGTTTACAGACAGATGAGCAGTTCTTC. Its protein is CASSLQTDEQFF.

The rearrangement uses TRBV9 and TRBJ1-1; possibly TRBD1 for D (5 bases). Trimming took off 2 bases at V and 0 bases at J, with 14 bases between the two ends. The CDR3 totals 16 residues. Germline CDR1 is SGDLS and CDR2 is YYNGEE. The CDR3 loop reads CASSVGGGNLNTEAFF. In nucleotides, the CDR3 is TGTGCCAGCAGCGTCGGGGGAGGGAACCTGAACACTGAAGCTTTCTTT.

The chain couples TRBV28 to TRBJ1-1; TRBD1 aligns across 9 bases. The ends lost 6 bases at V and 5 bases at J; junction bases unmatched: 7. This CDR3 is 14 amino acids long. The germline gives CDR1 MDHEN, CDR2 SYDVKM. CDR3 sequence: CASRPPGQGTEAFF. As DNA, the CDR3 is TGTGCCAGCAGGCCACCGGGACAGGGTACTGAAGCTTTCTTT. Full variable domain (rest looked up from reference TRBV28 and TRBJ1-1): DVKVTQSSRYLVKRTGEKVFLECVQDMDHENMFWYRQDPGLGLRLIYFSYDVKMKEKGDIPEGYSVSREKKERFSLILESASTNQTSMYLCASRPPGQGTEAFFGQGTRLTVV.

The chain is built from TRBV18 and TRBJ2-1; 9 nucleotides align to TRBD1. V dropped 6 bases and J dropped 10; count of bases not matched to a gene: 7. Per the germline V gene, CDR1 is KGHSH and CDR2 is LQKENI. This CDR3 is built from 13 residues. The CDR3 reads CASSRGQGEEQFF. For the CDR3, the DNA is TGTGCCAGCTCGCGGGGACAGGGAGAAGAGCAGTTCTTC. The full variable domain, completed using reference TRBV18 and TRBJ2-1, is NAGVMQNPRHLVRRRGQEARLRCSPMKGHSHVYWYRQLPEEGLKFMVYLQKENIIDESGMPKERFSAEFPKEGPSILRIQQVVRGDSAAYFCASSRGQGEEQFFGPGTRLTVL.

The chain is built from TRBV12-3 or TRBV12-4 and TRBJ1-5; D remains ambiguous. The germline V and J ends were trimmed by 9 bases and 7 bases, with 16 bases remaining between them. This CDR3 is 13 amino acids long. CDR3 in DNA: TGTGCCAGTACATCGAGGGCTGACCAGCCCCAGCATTTT. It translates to CASTSRADQPQHF.